The 32 T cell receptor beta chains below were found in one sample sequenced in a study of T-cell reconstitution after alpha-beta-depleted transplantation in children (dated by TCRdb to 2015 to 2016). The sample's treatment or condition label is to be understood as: allogeneic hematopoietic cell transplantation with graft depleted of TCRalphabeta T cells and CD19 B cells. Libraries were constructed by PCR. These reads were obtained on an Illumina HiSeq 2500. Molecular barcoding was employed in the preparation of TCR libraries, with unique molecular identifiers being used to normalize TCRbeta repertoire quantification. Clones were called with MiXCR by TCRdb after fastp trimmed the public reads at Q25, and only in-frame beta chains were retained. One record per CDR3 amino acid sequence lists the most common genes and DNA. The table for this sample lists about 600,000 distinct CDR3 sequences; around 23% of them were counted only once. The ten largest clonotypes hold 13% to 15% of the sample.

The material sequenced was PBMCs, mostly from graft donor cells, taken 360 days after TCRalphabeta/CD19-depleted stem cell transplant. These TCRs come from a boy less than two years old who had a stem cell transplant for acute myeloid leukemia, so the T cells may come from the graft donor.

The V gene is TRBV12-3 or TRBV12-4, the J gene TRBJ1-2; D not certain. Trimming left V 0 bases short and J 6 bases short, with 17 bases between. The CDR3 is 16 amino acids. The CDR3, as DNA: TGTGCCAGCAGTTTAGCGCTTAACCGGTGGGCAGATGGCTACACCTTC. As protein: CASSLALNRWADGYTF.

This clonotype has only a few counts. The chain joins TRBV4-3 to TRBJ2-3; 12 nucleotides agree with TRBD2. CDR3 length: 16 amino acids. V dropped 0 bases and J dropped 5; count of bases not matched to a gene: 3. Per germline, CDR1 LGHNA and CDR2 YSLEER. CDR3 DNA sequence: TGCGCCAGCAGCCAAGAGACTAGCGGGGGAATAGATACGCAGTATTTT. It is translated as CASSQETSGGIDTQYF.

V gene TRBV6-1 combines with J gene TRBJ1-5; possibly TRBD1 for D (6 bases). Germline V gives CDR1 MNHNS, CDR2 SASEGT. V lost 6 bases and J lost 2, with 14 bases in between. The CDR3 consists of 15 residues. CDR3 coding DNA: TGTGCCAGCAGAGTCTCAGGGGTTGGCAATCAGCCCCAGCATTTT. It is translated as CASRVSGVGNQPQHF.

A note on this clonotype: A read error may be the cause here, since a much bigger clone is one base away. The rearrangement joins TRBV7-4 to TRBJ2-1; 9 bases line up with TRBD1. The germline CDR1 and CDR2 sequences are SGHVT and SQSDAQ. V was pared by 8 bases and J by 9 bases, with 14 bases of the junction left unmatched. The CDR3 extends over 15 amino acids. In DNA form, the CDR3 reads TGTGCCAGCTGCAACCCGGGACAGGGCACATCTGAGCAGTTCTTC. Its protein product is CASCNPGQGTSEQFF.

A few counts support this clonotype. J is TRBJ2-7 and V is TRBV7-2; unclear D gene. CDR1 and CDR2 (germline): SGHTA, FQGNSA. This CDR3 has 13 residues. V dropped 2 bases and J dropped 7 bases, with 12 bases sitting between them. In DNA form, the CDR3 reads TGTGCCAGCAGCTTACCCTCCCGCCCGGAGCAGTACTTC. Translating gives CASSLPSRPEQYF.

The J gene is TRBJ2-2, the V gene TRBV12-5, with TRBD1 as a possible D gene (6 bases). The CDR3 has 14 amino acids. Germline-derived CDR1 and CDR2 are LGHNT and FRNRAP. Trimming removed 5 bases at V and 2 bases at J, with 9 bases between. The CDR3 reads CASGVRGNTGELFF. The CDR3 DNA is TGTGCTAGTGGTGTCAGGGGCAACACCGGGGAGCTGTTTTTT.

V and J are TRBV7-2 and TRBJ2-1; tentatively, D is TRBD2 (6 bases). CDR3 length equals 15 residues. V lost 5 bases, J lost 7 bases, and 18 bases lay in between. Germline CDR1 reads SGHTA; CDR2 reads FQGNSA. CDR3 nucleotides: TGTGCCAGCAGCCCCGGGACTTCCCCTCTAAATGAGCAGTTCTTC. Translated, it gives CASSPGTSPLNEQFF.

This clonotype was seen only a few times. The CDR3: CASSAGGQGSPQETQYF. The CDR3 DNA is TGTGCCAGCAGCGCCGGCGGACAGGGCAGCCCCCAAGAGACCCAGTACTTC. The V and J genes are TRBV6-1 and TRBJ2-5, with TRBD1 matching 8 bases. The germline gives CDR1 MNHNS, CDR2 SASEGT. This CDR3 is built from 17 residues. Germline trimming cut 6 bases from V and 1 base from J; bases unmatched to any gene: 13.

In this sample, this clonotype turned up many times. J is TRBJ2-2 and V is TRBV24-1; tentatively, D is TRBD2 (6 bases). The V end lost 6 bases, the J end lost 0 bases, and 7 bases lay between the germline ends. Per the germline V gene, CDR1 is KGHDR and CDR2 is SFDVKD. CDR3 length: 14 residues. CDR3 sequence (DNA): TGTGCCACCAGTAAGCGGGCGAACACCGGGGAGCTGTTTTTT. Translated: CATSKRANTGELFF.

The V and J genes are TRBV20-1 and TRBJ2-1; 13 nucleotides agree with TRBD2. The CDR3 has 15 amino acids. The germline CDR1 and CDR2 sequences are DFQATT and SNEGSKA (reference sequence). V dropped 3 bases and J dropped 10; count of bases not matched to a gene: 9. CDR3: CSASAPTTSGGEQFF. The CDR3 nucleotides are TGCAGTGCTAGTGCCCCGACGACTAGCGGGGGGGAGCAGTTCTTC.

The sample holds many counts of this clonotype. The chain recombines TRBV7-6 with TRBJ2-5; a possible D gene is TRBD1 (6 bases). Germline CDR1 is SGHVS and CDR2 is FNYEAQ. The CDR3 contains 17 residues. The V end lost 4 bases, the J end lost 4 bases, and 22 bases lay between the germline ends. DNA for the CDR3: TGTGCCAGCAGCTCCTCCCCGGTGGGGGCAGTTGTAGAGACCCAGTACTTC. Protein sequence: CASSSSPVGAVVETQYF.

This clonotype occurred a few times. This chain links TRBV20-1 with TRBJ2-7; perhaps TRBD1 as D (5 bases). The CDR3 consists of 15 residues. The ends were cut back, 0 bases at V and 0 bases at J, with 12 bases in the middle. From germline, CDR1 is DFQATT and CDR2 SNEGSKA (reference sequence). CDR3 nucleotides: TGCAGTGCTAGAGATCTTCAGGGTAACTCCTACGAGCAGTACTTC. It is translated as CSARDLQGNSYEQYF.

The chain has TRBV20-1 and TRBJ2-3; TRBD1 agrees at 9 bases. This CDR3 has 14 amino acids. Germline lookup yields CDR1 DFQATT and CDR2 SNEGSKA (reference sequence). V was pared by 6 bases and J by 2 bases, with 6 bases of the junction left unmatched. In DNA form, the CDR3 reads TGCAGTGCCCCACAGGGGGCTTACACAGATACGCAGTATTTT. This translates into CSAPQGAYTDTQYF.

The V gene is TRBV12-3 or TRBV12-4, the J gene TRBJ2-3; D call uncertain. Trimming cost V 7 bases and J 4 bases, with 12 bases left between them. The CDR3 is 13 amino acids. In DNA form, the CDR3 reads TGTGCCAGCACAGCCCTGAAAGCAGATACGCAGTATTTT. Amino acids: CASTALKADTQYF.

This chain links TRBV5-1 with TRBJ2-3; D unclear. The CDR3 loop spans 14 amino acids. The germline V gene has CDR1 SGHRS and CDR2 YFSETQ. V lost 0 bases to trimming and J lost 6 bases, with 11 bases between them. In DNA form, the CDR3 reads TGCGCCAGCAGCTTGGGCCAGTTTGGGGATACGCAGTATTTT. Its protein is CASSLGQFGDTQYF.

The gene calls are TRBV6-5 and TRBJ2-7; TRBD1 aligns across 9 bases. The V gene end was trimmed by 0 bases and the J gene end by 4 bases; junction bases not matched to a gene: 1. The CDR3 is 14 amino acids. Germline assignment: CDR1 MNHEY and CDR2 SVGAGI. The CDR3 spells CASSYSDRGYEQYF. The CDR3 nucleotides read TGTGCCAGCAGTTACTCGGACAGGGGTTACGAGCAGTACTTC.

This clonotype has ten or more counts. V is TRBV29-1 and J is TRBJ2-5, with 8 bases that match TRBD1. This CDR3 has 13 amino acids. V lost 7 bases, J lost 2 bases, and 6 bases stayed unmatched. Germline V CDR1 and CDR2: SQVTM, ANQGSEA. CDR3 residues: CSAGRTGQETQYF. The CDR3 coding sequence is TGCAGCGCCGGACGGACAGGGCAAGAGACCCAGTACTTC.

This clonotype was counted many times. The rearrangement joins TRBV7-9 to TRBJ1-2, with D possibly TRBD1 on 6 matching bases. V lost 5 bases and J 4 bases, leaving 11 bases between the germline ends. CDR3 length: 13 residues. CDR1 is SEHNR, CDR2 FQNEAQ, per germline (reference sequence). The CDR3 loop reads CASSPTGSYGYTF. As DNA, the CDR3 is TGTGCCAGCAGCCCCACAGGGAGCTATGGCTACACCTTC.

V gene TRBV20-1 combines with J gene TRBJ1-5; the D gene is possibly TRBD1 (5 bases). This CDR3 region has 12 residues. The V end was cut by 3 bases, the J end by 7 bases, with 10 bases between. Germline V gene sequence: CDR1 DFQATT, CDR2 SNEGSKA (reference sequence). CDR3 loop: CSARGGKQPQHF. The CDR3 coding sequence is TGCAGTGCTAGGGGGGGAAAGCAGCCCCAGCATTTT.

This clonotype was recorded many times. The J gene is TRBJ2-3, the V gene TRBV30; unclear D gene. Trimming cost V 0 bases and J 6 bases, with 4 bases left between them. CDR1 and CDR2 from the germline V gene are GTSNPN and SVGIG (reference sequence). The CDR3 loop spans 11 amino acids. Here the CDR3 reads CAWSVEDTQYF. CDR3 in DNA: TGTGCCTGGAGTGTTGAGGATACGCAGTATTTT.

There are a few counts of this clonotype. The chain employs TRBV6-5 and TRBJ1-2; D uncertain. The CDR3 loop spans 16 amino acids. Germline loops: CDR1 MNHEY, CDR2 SVGAGI. V gave up 1 base and J gave up 1 base, with 13 bases separating them. CDR3 sequence: CASSYFRSEINYGYTF. DNA for the CDR3: TGTGCCAGCAGTTACTTCCGTTCCGAGATTAACTATGGCTACACCTTC.

This clonotype was counted only a few times. V usage is TRBV5-1 and J usage is TRBJ2-7, with no clear D. The CDR3 contains 13 residues. Germline loops: CDR1 SGHRS, CDR2 YFSETQ. V dropped 0 bases and J dropped 5 bases, with 9 bases sitting between them. The CDR3 DNA sequence: TGCGCCAGCAGCTTGGCCACCGGCGACGAGCAGTACGTC. Its translation: CASSLATGDEQYV.

This clonotype came up many times. The chain combines TRBV21-1 with TRBJ2-7; no DNA check was done on the table's D call, TRBD1. TRBV21-1 is an annotated pseudogene. The length of the CDR3 is 16 residues. The CDR3 region is CASSSDRGTTSYEQYV. CDR3 coding DNA: TGTGCCAGCAGCAGCGACAGGGGAACCACCTCCTACGAGCAGTACGTC.

CDR3 region: CASSLALSGPSTDTQYF. CDR3 bases: TGTGCCAGCAGCTTAGCCCTTTCAGGGCCTAGCACAGATACGCAGTATTTT. This sequence joins TRBV7-8 and TRBJ2-3, with D tentatively TRBD1 (5 bases). V dropped 0 bases and J dropped 0 bases, with 13 bases sitting between them. Germline assignment: CDR1 SGHVS and CDR2 FQNEAQ. The CDR3 is 17 residues long.

The chain combines TRBV29-1 with TRBJ2-2; no reliable D call. Germline CDR1 is SQVTM and CDR2 is ANQGSEA. Trimming took 8 bases from V and 6 from J, leaving 13 bases between them. The CDR3 length is 12 residues. In nucleotides, the CDR3 is TGCAGCACCCGAACGGGTGCCGGGGAGCTGTTTTTT. The encoded protein is CSTRTGAGELFF.

This clonotype was seen at least ten times. V usage is TRBV29-1 and J usage is TRBJ1-2; D is uncertain. Looked up from germline, CDR1 is SQVTM and CDR2 is ANQGSEA. V was clipped by 3 bases and J by 1 base, with 9 bases between them. The CDR3 has 13 residues. This chain's CDR3 is CSVEYSLNYGYTF. As DNA, the CDR3 is TGCAGCGTTGAGTATAGCCTTAACTATGGCTACACCTTC.

This clonotype has at least ten counts. V is TRBV4-3 and J is TRBJ2-7, with D possibly being TRBD2 (5 bases). The CDR3 extends over 14 amino acids. Trimming stripped 1 base from V and 3 bases from J, with 10 bases between. Germline assignment: CDR1 LGHNA and CDR2 YSLEER. The CDR3 loop reads CASSQAPGSYEQYF. The DNA of the CDR3 is TGCGCCAGCAGCCAAGCACCTGGGAGCTACGAGCAGTACTTC.

The chain combines TRBV6-5 with TRBJ2-1, with D maybe TRBD2 (7 bases). The CDR3 contains 15 residues. The germline V and J ends were trimmed by 2 bases and 11 bases, with 19 bases remaining between them. From germline, CDR1 is MNHEY and CDR2 SVGAGI. CDR3 DNA sequence: TGTGCCAGCAGTTACGGGTGGGGGGGCCGAGATAAGCAGTTCTTC. Translated, it gives CASSYGWGGRDKQFF.

This clonotype has a single count. The V and J genes are TRBV7-6 and TRBJ2-6; the match to TRBD1 covers 7 bases. V was pared by 4 bases and J by 2 bases, with 8 bases of the junction left unmatched. Germline CDR1 and CDR2: SGHVS and FNYEAQ. CDR3 length: 17 amino acids. CDR3 residues: CASSSARTGAGANVLTF. CDR3 in DNA: TGTGCCAGCAGCTCGGCCCGCACAGGGGCTGGGGCCAACGTCCTGACTTTC.

There are a few counts of this clonotype. This chain uses TRBV12-3 or TRBV12-4 with TRBJ2-7; possible D gene TRBD2, 6 bases. Trimming stripped 2 bases from V and 7 bases from J, with 12 bases between. The CDR3 spans 13 residues. CDR3: CASSLSSAGEQYF. CDR3 bases: TGTGCCAGCAGTTTAAGCAGTGCGGGGGAGCAGTACTTC.

A few counts support this clonotype. The V gene is TRBV6-5, the J gene TRBJ1-1; no clear D gene. The CDR3 extends over 16 amino acids. Looked up from germline, CDR1 is MNHEY and CDR2 is SVGAGI. V was pared by 0 bases and J by 3 bases, with 14 bases between. In DNA form, the CDR3 reads TGTGCCAGCAGTTACTCGGAGCAGGCCTCCCACACTGAAGCTTTCTTT. Protein: CASSYSEQASHTEAFF.

This sequence joins TRBV18 and TRBJ2-3; D is ambiguous. V lost 2 bases, J lost 2 bases, and 11 bases lay in between. In germline, CDR1 is KGHSH, CDR2 LQKENI. The CDR3 length is 15 residues. The CDR3 loop is CASSPSQGPTDTQYF. DNA of the CDR3: TGTGCCAGCTCACCAAGCCAAGGGCCCACAGATACGCAGTATTTT.